One and the same sample provided the 9 T cell receptor beta chains below, sequenced in a study of identifying expanded T cells in peripheral blood. Data came from immunoSEQ multiplex PCR; TCRdb stores just in-frame clones and leaves some out. This repertoire shows tens of thousands of clones, roughly 90% found once; its top ten account for approximately 5.4%. Sequenced: blood. The receptors stem from a person aged 18 to 75 in good health.

V is TRBV15 and J is TRBJ1-5; TRBD1 matches at 10 bases. The V and J ends lost 3 bases and 6 bases, in that order; junction bases with no gene match: 5. CDR1 and CDR2 from the germline V gene are LNHNV and YYDKDF (reference sequence). This CDR3 has 15 residues. The chain's CDR3 is CATSSRRQGAQPQHF. CDR3 nucleotides: TGTGCCACCAGCAGTAGAAGACAGGGGGCTCAGCCCCAGCATTTT.

This chain uses TRBV10-1 with TRBJ1-3; D is ambiguous. CDR1 and CDR2 (germline): WNHNN, SYGVQD (reference sequence). The CDR3 sequence is 15 residues long. V was trimmed by 6 bases and J by 0 bases, leaving 12 bases between them. CDR3 coding DNA: TGCGCCAGCAGGACCCACGGTGACTCTGGAAACACCATATATTTT. It encodes CASRTHGDSGNTIYF.

The chain links TRBV6-5 to TRBJ2-7; weak D call: TRBD1 (5 bases). The V end was cut by 0 bases, the J end by 1 base, with 7 bases between. Germline V gene sequence: CDR1 MNHEY, CDR2 SVGAGI. The CDR3 covers 14 residues. CDR3 residues: CASSYSGQSYEQYF. CDR3 sequence (DNA): TGTGCCAGCAGTTACTCCGGACAATCCTACGAGCAGTACTTC.

The chain employs TRBV4-3 and TRBJ1-1, with 7 bases matching TRBD1. The V and J ends lost 4 bases and 0 bases, in that order; junction bases with no gene match: 8. Germline-derived CDR1 and CDR2 are LGHNA and YSLEER. This CDR3 spans 16 amino acids. The CDR3 loop is CASSPLAGGMNTEAFF. The CDR3, as DNA: TGCGCCAGCAGCCCTTTAGCAGGGGGAATGAACACTGAAGCTTTCTTT.

The chain links TRBV7-6 to TRBJ2-1, with D unresolved. CDR1 and CDR2 from the germline V gene are SGHVS and FNYEAQ. This CDR3 is built from 13 residues. Deletions cut 1 base from V and 7 bases from J, with 8 bases between. CDR3 sequence: CASSLGNMNEQFF. The CDR3 DNA is TGTGCCAGCAGCTTAGGGAACATGAATGAGCAGTTCTTC.

The chain links TRBV2 to TRBJ1-1; D remains unclear. V was cut by 6 bases and J by 0 bases, with 14 bases left in between. The CDR3 is 15 amino acids. CDR1 is SNHLY, CDR2 FYNNEI, per germline. As DNA, the CDR3 is TGTGCCAGCAGCCGAAGGGCCACCATGAACACTGAAGCTTTCTTT. This sequence encodes CASSRRATMNTEAFF.

The genes are TRBV7-9 and TRBJ1-1; perhaps TRBD1 as D (6 bases). Trimming took off 5 bases at V and 1 base at J, with 8 bases between the two ends. The CDR3 covers 13 residues. CDR1 and CDR2 (germline): SEHNR, FQNEAQ (reference sequence). This CDR3 is CASSVQGNTEAFF. The CDR3 DNA reads as TGTGCCAGCAGCGTACAGGGGAACACTGAAGCTTTCTTT.

CDR3 in DNA: TGTGCCAGCTCCTCGGAGGGCGGGAATTCACCCCTCCACTTT. Translating it yields CASSSEGGNSPLHF. This rearrangement joins TRBV19 to TRBJ1-6; unclear D gene. Trimming took 9 bases from V and 7 from J, leaving 16 bases between them. Germline CDR1 is LNHDA and CDR2 is SQIVND (reference sequence). CDR3 length: 14 amino acids. Full variable domain (rest looked up from reference TRBV19 and TRBJ1-6): DGGITQSPKYLFRKEGQNVTLSCEQNLNHDAMYWYRQDPGQGLRLIYYSQIVNDFQKGDIAEGYSVSREKKESFPLTVTSAQKNPTAFYLCASSSEGGNSPLHFGNGTRLTVT.

The rearrangement joins TRBV21-1 to TRBJ1-4; TRBD1 was called by the table and not checked on the DNA. TRBV21-1 is listed as a pseudogene. There are 11 residues in the CDR3. The CDR3 sequence: CATNPNEKLFF. CDR3 DNA sequence: TGTGCCACCAATCCTAATGAAAAACTGTTTTTT.